These 8 T cell receptor beta chains were sequenced from one sample in a study of blood T cell repertoires in COVID-19. Clones were sequenced by immunoSEQ multiplex PCR, and TCRdb holds only the in-frame ones, with some missing. The table shows about 120,000 clones, with 70% to 90% occurring only once. Specimen: peripheral blood. These receptors all stem from an elderly woman with acute or convalescent COVID-19.

This clone was observed a single time. This chain uses TRBV7-9 with TRBJ2-1, with 7 bases that match TRBD1. CDR3 size: 17 residues. Germline CDR1 is SEHNR and CDR2 is FQNEAQ (reference sequence). The ends lost 5 bases at V and 0 bases at J; junction bases unmatched: 10. Here the CDR3 reads CASSTTQGMSSYNEQFF. The CDR3 nucleotides read TGTGCCAGCAGCACGACACAGGGGATGAGCTCCTACAATGAGCAGTTCTTC. Drawing the rest from reference TRBV7-9 and TRBJ2-1, the complete variable domain is DTGVSQNPRHKITKRGQNVTFRCDPISEHNRLYWYRQTLGQGPEFLTYFQNEAQLEKSRLLSDRFSAERPKGSFSTLEIQRTEQGDSAMYLCASSTTQGMSSYNEQFFGPGTRLTVL.

The rearrangement joins TRBV9 to TRBJ2-5, with TRBD2 identical over 7 bases. Germline CDR1 and CDR2: SGDLS and YYNGEE. The CDR3 sequence is 14 residues long. V was pared by 0 bases and J by 3 bases, with 2 bases of the junction left unmatched. The CDR3 is CASSVGLAEETQYF. For the CDR3, the DNA is TGTGCCAGCAGCGTAGGACTAGCCGAAGAGACCCAGTACTTC.

As for this clone: The germline gene is not matched at one end of the junction; a read error may be the cause. The V and J genes are TRBV7-7 and TRBJ2-1; 11 nucleotides agree with TRBD2. This CDR3 is built from 13 residues. Germline V lookup: CDR1 SSHAT, CDR2 FNYEAQ (reference sequence). CDR3: CASSGSGRGEQFF. DNA of the CDR3: TGTGCTAGCAGCGGTAGCGGGAGGGGTGAGCAGTTCTTC. Using reference TRBV7-7 and TRBJ2-1 for the parts outside the CDR3, the full variable domain is GAGVSQSPRYKVTKRGQDVTLRCDPISSHATLYWYQQALGQGPEFLTYFNYEAQPDKSGLPSDRFSAERPEGSISTLTIQRTEQRDSAMYRCASSGSGRGEQFFGPGTRLTVL.

The chain carries TRBV5-1 and TRBJ2-6; 9 bases agree with TRBD1. CDR3 length: 17 amino acids. Losses at the gene ends were 4 bases for V and 0 bases for J; bases not matched to a gene: 5. From germline, CDR1 is SGHRS and CDR2 YFSETQ. The CDR3 protein is CASSRTGVPSGANVLTF. The DNA for the CDR3 is TGCGCCAGCAGCCGGACAGGGGTCCCCTCTGGGGCCAACGTCCTGACTTTC.

This chain links TRBV7-6 with TRBJ2-7; 10 bases are shared with TRBD1. CDR1 and CDR2 (germline): SGHVS, FNYEAQ. CDR3 length: 15 residues. V was clipped by 4 bases and J by 5 bases; unmatched bases: 8. Here the CDR3 reads CASSSRGTGVNEQYF. The CDR3 region has the DNA TGTGCCAGCAGCTCCCGGGGGACAGGGGTCAACGAGCAGTACTTC.

This clone has only a few counts. V and J are TRBV28 and TRBJ2-5; no definite D call. Trimming stripped 1 base from V and 7 bases from J, with 4 bases between. In germline, CDR1 is MDHEN, CDR2 SYDVKM. This CDR3 has 11 amino acids. This CDR3 is CASSLSGTQYF. CDR3 in DNA: TGTGCCAGCAGTTTATCGGGGACCCAGTACTTC.

This chain uses TRBV29-1 with TRBJ2-2; D might be TRBD1 (5 bases). Trimming shortened V by 4 bases and J by 0 bases, and 9 bases separated the two germline ends. CDR1 SQVTM and CDR2 ANQGSEA come from the germline V gene. CDR3 length: 14 amino acids. The CDR3 reads CSVGQPSNTGELFF. The CDR3 coding sequence is TGCAGCGTTGGACAGCCTTCGAACACCGGGGAGCTGTTTTTT.

The V gene is TRBV5-1, the J gene TRBJ2-3; 7 bases line up with TRBD1. The CDR3 spans 16 residues. V shed 4 bases, J shed 5 bases, and the junction held 13 bases outside the gene matches. Germline V gene sequence: CDR1 SGHRS, CDR2 YFSETQ. CDR3 DNA: TGCGCCAGCAGCCTCTCGACAGGGCGAATTGGAGATACGCAGTATTTT. Amino acids: CASSLSTGRIGDTQYF.